This TCR beta chain was sequenced in a study of blood T cell repertoires in COVID-19. As handled by the study authors: Reference gene primer amplification yielded estimated nucleated cell counts. The protocol was immunoSEQ multiplex PCR, while the TCRdb copy is restricted to in-frame clones and leaves out a portion. V, J and clone size are taken as reported in that table, and D and trimming were inferred from the DNA itself. The sample holds 200,000 or so clones, over 70% seen once. Trimming removed 5 bases from V and 1 base from J, with 14 bases in between. Germline V gene sequence: CDR1 MNHEY, CDR2 SMNVEV (reference sequence). The CDR3 spans 16 residues.

The material sequenced was peripheral blood. This TCR was recovered from a man aged 60-69 years with active or convalescent COVID-19. The chain carries TRBV27 and TRBJ2-2; TRBD2 is a possible D gene (6 bases). CDR3 sequence (DNA): TGTGCCAGCAGTCCCCTAACGGGAGTGAACACCGGGGAGCTGTTTTTT. This gives the protein CASSPLTGVNTGELFF.